Listed here are 2 T cell receptor beta chains from one sample, sequenced in a study of blood T cell repertoires in COVID-19. The data were produced by immunoSEQ multiplex PCR, yet TCRdb's version contains in-frame clones alone and is incomplete. The sample has 75,000 to 100,000 clones; 75% to 85% are singletons. The specimen sequenced was peripheral blood. These receptors were collected from a man between 70 and 80 years old with acute or convalescent COVID-19.

The chain joins TRBV21-1 to TRBJ2-3; TRBD1, the table's D call, was not compared with the DNA. TRBV21-1 is a pseudogene. This CDR3 contains 16 residues. The DNA for the CDR3 is TGTGCCAGCAGCAAATATCGCAGGGGGCGATCAGATACGCAGTATTTT. Amino acid sequence: CASSKYRRGRSDTQYF.

The chain employs TRBV6-5 and TRBJ1-5; D perhaps matches TRBD1 (5 bases). The CDR3 consists of 13 residues. The V end lost 7 bases, the J end lost 0 bases, and 7 bases lay between the germline ends. Germline assignment: CDR1 MNHEY and CDR2 SVGAGI. The chain's CDR3 is CASKGNSNQPQHF. The CDR3 region has the DNA TGTGCCAGCAAGGGGAATAGCAATCAGCCCCAGCATTTT.